These T cell receptor beta chains were read from a single sample in a study of T cell responses to AZD1222 COVID-19 vaccine. Clones were sequenced by immunoSEQ multiplex PCR, and TCRdb holds only the in-frame ones, with some missing. The sample holds about 180,000 clones, around 94% seen once. The source material was peripheral blood, sampled 28 days after the second AZD1222 dose. These receptors were obtained from an adult who received the AZD1222 COVID-19 vaccine. Both conserved end residues are part of each CDR3. Fields, in order: V gene, D gene, clone size, J gene, CDR3 protein, CDR3 DNA. A D gene is named only where the DNA matches it firmly. The size entry is marked missing in some rows and otherwise reads once, few, many or a size class.

V gene: TRBV9
D gene: -
clone size: -
J gene: TRBJ1-1
CDR3 protein: CASSVEPGGGTEAFF
CDR3 DNA: TGTGCCAGCAGCGTAGAGCCCGGCGGGGGGACTGAAGCTTTCTTT

V gene: TRBV29-1
D gene: TRBD2
clone size: -
J gene: TRBJ2-3
CDR3 protein: CSVRHVGGTSTDTQYF
CDR3 DNA: TGCAGCGTCCGACATGTGGGGGGGACTAGCACAGATACGCAGTATTTT

V gene: TRBV6-5
D gene: -
clone size: -
J gene: TRBJ1-3
CDR3 protein: CASSYSGAGNTIYF
CDR3 DNA: TGTGCCAGCAGTTACTCCGGGGCTGGAAACACCATATATTTT

V gene: TRBV5-1
D gene: -
clone size: -
J gene: TRBJ2-7
CDR3 protein: CASSLDRRQYF
CDR3 DNA: TGCGCCAGCAGCTTGGACAGACGGCAGTACTTC

V gene: TRBV28
D gene: -
clone size: -
J gene: TRBJ2-7
CDR3 protein: CASSSRTGDEQYF
CDR3 DNA: TGTGCCAGCAGCTCTAGGACCGGCGACGAGCAGTACTTC

V gene: TRBV5-1
D gene: -
clone size: -
J gene: TRBJ1-6
CDR3 protein: CASSLDRNNSPLHF
CDR3 DNA: TGCGCCAGCAGCTTGGACCGGAATAATTCACCCCTCCACTTT

V gene: TRBV18
D gene: TRBD1
clone size: -
J gene: TRBJ1-1
CDR3 protein: CASSPGQGGNTEAFF
CDR3 DNA: TGTGCCAGCTCACCGGGACAGGGGGGGAACACTGAAGCTTTCTTT

V gene: TRBV18
D gene: TRBD1
clone size: -
J gene: TRBJ2-7
CDR3 protein: CASSTGQGVSYEQYF
CDR3 DNA: TGTGCCAGCTCAACCGGACAGGGGGTATCCTACGAGCAGTACTTC

V gene: TRBV5-8
D gene: TRBD2
clone size: -
J gene: TRBJ2-1
CDR3 protein: CASSLLWRGIYNEQFF
CDR3 DNA: TGTGCCAGCAGCCTCCTCTGGCGGGGGATTTACAATGAGCAGTTCTTC

V gene: TRBV11-3
D gene: -
clone size: -
J gene: TRBJ1-4
CDR3 protein: CASSLERDEKLFF
CDR3 DNA: TGTGCCAGCAGCTTAGAAAGGGATGAAAAACTGTTTTTT

V gene: TRBV2
D gene: TRBD2
clone size: -
J gene: TRBJ2-5
CDR3 protein: CASSILAGREETQYF
CDR3 DNA: TGTGCCAGCAGTATCTTAGCGGGCAGGGAAGAGACCCAGTACTTC

V gene: TRBV11-3
D gene: TRBD1
clone size: -
J gene: TRBJ2-5
CDR3 protein: CASSRSTGEETQYF
CDR3 DNA: TGTGCCAGCAGCCGAAGTACAGGGGAAGAGACCCAGTACTTC

V gene: TRBV12-3/TRBV12-4
D gene: -
clone size: -
J gene: TRBJ1-1
CDR3 protein: CASARVSDTEAFF
CDR3 DNA: TGTGCCAGCGCCAGGGTATCGGACACTGAAGCTTTCTTT

V gene: TRBV27
D gene: TRBD2
clone size: -
J gene: TRBJ2-1
CDR3 protein: CASSLTSVVNEQFF
CDR3 DNA: TGTGCCAGCAGTTTAACTAGCGTCGTCAATGAGCAGTTCTTC

V gene: TRBV27
D gene: -
clone size: once
J gene: TRBJ1-1
CDR3 protein: CASSLLPRRGGTEAFF
CDR3 DNA: TGTGCCAGCAGTTTATTACCCAGGAGGGGAGGGACTGAAGCTTTCTTT

V gene: TRBV19
D gene: TRBD1
clone size: -
J gene: TRBJ1-6
CDR3 protein: CASSPTGAGSPLHF
CDR3 DNA: TGTGCCAGTAGCCCGACAGGGGCGGGTTCACCCCTCCACTTT

V gene: TRBV7-9
D gene: TRBD1
clone size: few
J gene: TRBJ2-7
CDR3 protein: CASSFRDRPYEQYF
CDR3 DNA: TGTGCCAGCAGCTTCCGGGACAGGCCCTACGAGCAGTACTTC

V gene: TRBV7-2
D gene: -
clone size: -
J gene: TRBJ2-7
CDR3 protein: CASSFGMGYEQYF
CDR3 DNA: TGTGCCAGCAGCTTTGGCATGGGCTACGAGCAGTACTTC

V gene: TRBV2
D gene: -
clone size: -
J gene: TRBJ1-6
CDR3 protein: CATAQTYNSPLHF
CDR3 DNA: TGTGCCACCGCCCAGACTTATAATTCACCCCTCCACTTT

V gene: TRBV5-1
D gene: -
clone size: -
J gene: TRBJ2-3
CDR3 protein: CASSLTGRSADTQYF
CDR3 DNA: TGCGCCAGCAGCTTGACCGGCAGGAGCGCAGATACGCAGTATTTT

V gene: TRBV10-2
D gene: -
clone size: -
J gene: TRBJ2-1
CDR3 protein: CASTPTGGVNEQFF
CDR3 DNA: TGCGCCAGCACCCCGACCGGCGGTGTCAATGAGCAGTTCTTC

V gene: TRBV9
D gene: TRBD1
clone size: once
J gene: TRBJ1-5
CDR3 protein: CASRRTGRQPQHF
CDR3 DNA: TGTGCCAGCAGACGGACAGGGCGTCAGCCCCAGCATTTT

V gene: TRBV12-3/TRBV12-4
D gene: -
clone size: -
J gene: TRBJ2-5
CDR3 protein: CASSRPEGETQYF
CDR3 DNA: TGTGCCAGCAGTAGGCCGGAGGGGGAGACCCAGTACTTC

V gene: TRBV5-5
D gene: TRBD1
clone size: -
J gene: TRBJ2-7
CDR3 protein: CASSTRTGFDEQYF
CDR3 DNA: TGTGCCAGCAGTACCAGGACAGGGTTTGACGAGCAGTACTTC

V gene: TRBV11-3
D gene: TRBD1
clone size: -
J gene: TRBJ1-1
CDR3 protein: CASSLGGTGWTEAFF
CDR3 DNA: TGTGCCAGCAGCTTGGGGGGGACAGGGTGGACTGAAGCTTTCTTT